This T cell receptor beta chain was captured in a study of T cells after yellow fever vaccination. MiXCR was run by TCRdb on the 5' RACE reads, yielding one entry per CDR3 protein. The repertoire holds 450,000 to 600,000 distinct CDR3 sequences, with 13% as singletons. Trimming left V 5 bases short and J 13 bases short, with 27 bases between. This CDR3 contains 16 residues. Germline assignment: CDR1 SGHDN and CDR2 FVKESK. This TCR came from a man aged 25 to 40 who received the YFV17D yellow fever vaccine. The chain combines TRBV14 with TRBJ2-1, with D maybe TRBD2 (6 bases). Sample: PBMCs, taken on the day of the yellow fever booster vaccination. The CDR3 region has the DNA TGTGCCAGCAGCTCCCGGTGGCCACCGGGAGAGGGGAAACAGTTCTTC. It yields the protein CASSSRWPPGEGKQFF.